This T cell receptor (beta chain) was found in a study of cytomegalovirus exposure and HLA in healthy donors. Findings and limits, study-wide: In an earlier analysis, productive rearrangement rates for most beta V segments clustered near 90% or 30%.

Germline V lookup: CDR1 MDHEN, CDR2 SYDVKM. The CDR3 length is 14 residues. V lost 2 bases, J lost 10 bases, and 15 bases lay in between. As to this clone: The target antigen is unknown.

Both 60 Vbeta primers and 13 Jbeta primers went into the PCR. Using immunoSEQ multiplex PCR, the repertoire was profiled, and TCRdb retains in-frame clones only, with some absent. Of under 200,000 clones detected, approximately 80% appear once; the ten largest clones hold 1.5% to 2%. The chain employs TRBV28 and TRBJ2-1, with D perhaps matching TRBD2 (5 bases). Sequencing was carried out using PBMCs. The receptor was derived from a woman in her 30s in good health and CMV-seronegative. The CDR3 loop reads CASSLIEGPWEQFF. The CDR3 DNA reads TGTGCCAGCAGTTTAATAGAGGGCCCCTGGGAGCAGTTCTTC.